The 7 T cell receptor beta chains presented below share a single source sample, sequenced in a study of T cell repertoires in aging, cancer and after chemotherapy. TRB rearrangements spanning V, D and J were amplified using mixed TRB-A/B primers. TCRdb re-derived calls from the multiplex PCR reads in MiXCR, one entry per CDR3 protein. The sample lists roughly 8,000 distinct CDR3 sequences, around 40% occurring once. TCR beta rearrangements were amplified from peripheral blood genomic DNA. The specimen was blood. The receptors originated from a human donor in good health.

This chain uses TRBV29-1 with TRBJ1-1; D unresolved. CDR3 length: 11 residues. CDR1 and CDR2 from the germline V gene are SQVTM and ANQGSEA. Trimming removed 8 bases from V and 1 base from J, with 8 bases in between. CDR3 loop: CSLRRNTEAFF. The CDR3 nucleotides are TGCAGCCTAAGAAGGAACACTGAAGCTTTCTTT.

V gene TRBV27 combines with J gene TRBJ1-2; D is unresolved. This CDR3 contains 14 residues. The germline V and J ends were trimmed by 2 bases and 7 bases, with 14 bases remaining between them. Germline V gene lookup returns CDR1 MNHEY and CDR2 SMNVEV (reference sequence). CDR3 sequence: CASSLNGHLLGYTF. CDR3 DNA sequence: TGTGCCAGCAGTTTAAACGGCCACCTCCTTGGCTACACCTTC.

CDR3 DNA: TGTGCCAGCAGCCCGACCGAGTCTGTCACAGATACGCAGTATTTT. It is translated as CASSPTESVTDTQYF. This chain links TRBV6-2 or TRBV6-3 with TRBJ2-3; D gene ambiguous. The V gene's germline CDR1 is MNHEY and CDR2 SVGEGT. The V end lost 6 bases, the J end lost 2 bases, and 15 bases lay between the germline ends. The length of the CDR3 is 15 residues.

The rearrangement uses TRBV6-1 and TRBJ2-4; D gene ambiguous. This CDR3 contains 16 residues. Trimming removed 6 bases from V and 2 bases from J, with 17 bases in between. Germline V gives CDR1 MNHNS, CDR2 SASEGT. CDR3 sequence: CASSPRSTLSKNIQYF. CDR3 bases: TGTGCCAGCAGCCCACGATCAACATTGTCCAAAAACATTCAGTACTTC.

This clonotype was detected only a few times. The V gene is TRBV18, the J gene TRBJ2-2, with D maybe TRBD2 (5 bases). The germline gives CDR1 KGHSH, CDR2 LQKENI. V lost 5 bases and J lost 4, with 17 bases in between. This CDR3 is 16 amino acids long. The CDR3 nucleotides are TGTGCCAGCTCAGAGCCACTAACTAGTGGCACCGGGGAGCTGTTTTTT. Amino acids: CASSEPLTSGTGELFF. Based on the CDR3 plus reference TRBV18 and TRBJ2-2, the full variable domain is NAGVMQNPRHLVRRRGQEARLRCSPMKGHSHVYWYRQLPEEGLKFMVYLQKENIIDESGMPKERFSAEFPKEGPSILRIQQVVRGDSAAYFCASSEPLTSGTGELFFGEGSRLTVL.

This chain joins TRBV5-4 and TRBJ2-7; the D gene is possibly TRBD2 (5 bases). Trimming cost V 5 bases and J 7 bases, with 19 bases left between them. CDR3 length equals 14 residues. The germline CDR1 and CDR2 sequences are SGHNT and YYREEE (reference sequence). CDR3 amino acids: CASSSPTEAGEQYF. The CDR3 coding sequence is TGTGCCAGCAGTTCTCCGACCGAGGCGGGTGAGCAGTACTTC.

This clonotype is labeled medium-sized. This rearrangement joins TRBV29-1 to TRBJ2-7; D is perhaps TRBD1 (6 bases). The CDR3 spans 12 residues. Trimming removed 4 bases at V and 4 bases at J, with 11 bases between. From germline, CDR1 is SQVTM and CDR2 ANQGSEA. CDR3 in DNA: TGCAGCGTTGTCCAGGGGTCGTACGAGCAGTACTTC. Protein sequence: CSVVQGSYEQYF.